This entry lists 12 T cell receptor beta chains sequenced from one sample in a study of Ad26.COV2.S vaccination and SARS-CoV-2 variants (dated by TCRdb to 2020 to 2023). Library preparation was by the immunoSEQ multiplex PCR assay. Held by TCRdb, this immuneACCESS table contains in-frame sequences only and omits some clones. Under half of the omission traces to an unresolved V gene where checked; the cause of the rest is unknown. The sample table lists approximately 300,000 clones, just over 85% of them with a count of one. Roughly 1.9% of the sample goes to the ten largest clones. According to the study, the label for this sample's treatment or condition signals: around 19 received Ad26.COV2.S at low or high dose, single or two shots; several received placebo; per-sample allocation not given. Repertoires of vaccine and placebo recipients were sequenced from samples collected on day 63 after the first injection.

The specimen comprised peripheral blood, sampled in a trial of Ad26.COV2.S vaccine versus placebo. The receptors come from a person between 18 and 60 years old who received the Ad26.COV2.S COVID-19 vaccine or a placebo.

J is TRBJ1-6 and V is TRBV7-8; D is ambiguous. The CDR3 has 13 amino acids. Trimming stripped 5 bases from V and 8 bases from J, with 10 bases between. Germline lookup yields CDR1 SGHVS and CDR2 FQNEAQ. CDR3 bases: TGTGCCAGCAGCATATACAGTGATTCACCCCTCCACTTT. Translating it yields CASSIYSDSPLHF.

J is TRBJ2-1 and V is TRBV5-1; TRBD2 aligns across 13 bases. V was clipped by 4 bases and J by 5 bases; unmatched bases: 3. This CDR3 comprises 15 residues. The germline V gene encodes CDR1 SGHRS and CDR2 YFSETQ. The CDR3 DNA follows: TGCGCCAGCAGCACCGGGACTAGCGGGAACAATGAGCAGTTCTTC. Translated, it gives CASSTGTSGNNEQFF.

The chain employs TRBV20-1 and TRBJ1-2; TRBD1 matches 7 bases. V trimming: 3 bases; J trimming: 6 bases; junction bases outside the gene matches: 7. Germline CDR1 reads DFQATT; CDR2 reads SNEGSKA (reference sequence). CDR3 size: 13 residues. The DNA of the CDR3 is TGCAGTGCTAGTGGATACAGGGGAGATGGCTACACCTTC. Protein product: CSASGYRGDGYTF.

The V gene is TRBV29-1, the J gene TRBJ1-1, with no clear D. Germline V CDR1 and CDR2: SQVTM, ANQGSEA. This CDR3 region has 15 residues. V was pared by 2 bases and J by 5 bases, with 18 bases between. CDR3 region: CSVELPGLQRTEAFF. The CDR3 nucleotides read TGCAGCGTTGAACTGCCAGGACTCCAGAGGACTGAAGCTTTCTTT.

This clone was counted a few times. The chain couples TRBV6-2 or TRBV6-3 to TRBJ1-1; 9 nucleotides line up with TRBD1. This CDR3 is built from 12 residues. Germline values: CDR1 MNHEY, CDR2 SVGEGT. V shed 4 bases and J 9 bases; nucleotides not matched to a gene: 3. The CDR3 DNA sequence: TGTGCCAGCAGTTTGGGGACAGGGAAAGCTTTCTTT. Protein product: CASSLGTGKAFF.

CDR3 sequence reads: CAWAGYGTGEETQYF. CDR3 DNA: TGTGCCTGGGCTGGTTACGGGACAGGGGAAGAGACCCAGTACTTC. The rearrangement joins TRBV30 to TRBJ2-5; the match to TRBD1 covers 10 bases. This CDR3 comprises 15 residues. V was pared by 5 bases and J by 3 bases, with 9 bases of the junction left unmatched. Germline-derived CDR1 and CDR2 are GTSNPN and SVGIG (reference sequence).

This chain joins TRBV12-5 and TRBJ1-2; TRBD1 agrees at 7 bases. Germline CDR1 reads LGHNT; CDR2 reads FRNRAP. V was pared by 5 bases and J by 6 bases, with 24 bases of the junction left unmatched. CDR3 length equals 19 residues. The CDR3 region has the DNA TGTGCTAGTGGTCCCAAAGGGGGGAAAGGGGGCGCAGTACGGGATGGCTACACCTTC. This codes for CASGPKGGKGGAVRDGYTF.

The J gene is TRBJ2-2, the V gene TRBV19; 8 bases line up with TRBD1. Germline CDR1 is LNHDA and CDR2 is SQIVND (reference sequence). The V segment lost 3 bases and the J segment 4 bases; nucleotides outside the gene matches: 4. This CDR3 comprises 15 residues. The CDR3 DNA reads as TGTGCCAGTAGTATGCTCAGGGGGCGCACCGGGGAGCTGTTTTTT. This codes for CASSMLRGRTGELFF.

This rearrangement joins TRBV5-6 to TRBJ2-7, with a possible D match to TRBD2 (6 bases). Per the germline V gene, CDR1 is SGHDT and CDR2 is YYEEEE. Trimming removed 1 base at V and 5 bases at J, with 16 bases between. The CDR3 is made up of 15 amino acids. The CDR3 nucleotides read TGTGCCAGCAGCTTGTGGACGGGGGAGGTCCACGAGCAGTACTTC. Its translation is CASSLWTGEVHEQYF.

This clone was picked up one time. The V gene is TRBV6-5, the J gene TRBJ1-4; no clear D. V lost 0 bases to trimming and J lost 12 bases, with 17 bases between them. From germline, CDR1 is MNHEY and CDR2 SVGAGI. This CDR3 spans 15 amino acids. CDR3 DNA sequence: TGTGCCAGCAGTTACTCGACTACCGGGGAGGGTCAACTGTTTTTT. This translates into CASSYSTTGEGQLFF.

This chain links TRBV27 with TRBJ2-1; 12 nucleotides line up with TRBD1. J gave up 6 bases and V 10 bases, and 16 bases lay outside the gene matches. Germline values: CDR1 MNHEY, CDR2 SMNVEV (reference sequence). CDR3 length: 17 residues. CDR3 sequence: CATHSIIRDRGLNEQFF. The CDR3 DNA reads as TGTGCCACCCACTCTATAATCCGGGACAGGGGGCTCAATGAGCAGTTCTTC.

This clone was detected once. The CDR3, as DNA: TGTGCCAGCAGCCAAGATTGGCTAGCGGGGGAGAACACCGGGGAGCTGTTTTTT. Translated, it gives CASSQDWLAGENTGELFF. The rearrangement uses TRBV3-1 (or the pseudogene TRBV3-2) and TRBJ2-2; TRBD2 matches at 10 bases. Germline CDR1 is LGHDT and CDR2 is YNNKEL (reference sequence). With V trimmed by 0 bases and J by 1 base, 5 bases remained unmatched. The CDR3 spans 18 residues.